The present TCR beta chain was sequenced within a study of CD8+CD57+ T cells in acquired aplastic anemia. The overall study: Sorted cells (CD4+ and CD8+) yielded DNA amounts that averaged about 3.4 ug. Findings and caveats of the study: CD8+ Simpson's diversity showed no significant patient-control difference.

CD8+CD57+ cell expansion, shown by flow cytometry, had occurred in the patients selected for sequencing. Patients had not yet gotten any therapy when their blood was taken for sampling. For CDR3 and TCR beta VDJ profiling, genomic DNA was the template used. TCRdb ran MiXCR on the reads and lists one entry per CDR3 protein. The table shows just over 450,000 distinct CDR3 sequences, with less than 35% occurring only once. Concerning this clonotype itself: The antigen remains unidentified.

The sequence was obtained from a human donor with aplastic anemia. Sequencing was performed on sorted CD4+, CD8+, or CD8+CD57+ T cells (not recorded which) from PBMCs.

In nucleotides, the CDR3 is TGTGCCAGCAGCCCCTTTGCCCCGCATGAAAAACTGTTTTTT. This encodes CASSPFAPHEKLFF. The rearrangement links TRBV7-2 to TRBJ1-4; D gene unclear. This CDR3 region has 14 residues. CDR1 SGHTA and CDR2 FQGNSA come from the germline V gene. Trimming shortened V by 5 bases and J by 6 bases, and 13 bases separated the two germline ends.